A selection of T cell receptor beta chains follows, all from one sample in a study of blood T cell repertoires in COVID-19. Profiled with immunoSEQ multiplex PCR; TCRdb holds only in-frame clones, not every one. The repertoire holds 45,000 to 65,000 clones, with about nine tenths as singletons. Source material: peripheral blood. These receptors all come from a human donor with acute or convalescent COVID-19. The donor label of this sample is uncertain. Both conserved end residues are part of each CDR3. The D gene is left open where the match is weak. Not all rows give a size; the values are once, few, many and, for expanded clones, a class.

CDR3: CASSPSGGRAAGELFF; DNA: TGTGCCAGCAGCCCCTCGGGGGGGAGGGCCGCCGGGGAGCTGTTTTTT; V: TRBV7-9; D: TRBD2; length: 16; size: few; J: TRBJ2-2
CDR3: CASPGSTTADTQYF; DNA: TGTGCCAGCCCTGGGTCGACTACAGCAGATACGCAGTATTTT; V: TRBV5-4; D: .; length: 14; size: .; J: TRBJ2-3
CDR3: CASSLSSVRNQPQHF; DNA: TGTGCCAGCAGCTTGTCGTCTGTCCGCAATCAGCCCCAGCATTTT; V: TRBV5-8; D: .; length: 15; size: .; J: TRBJ1-5
CDR3: CASRPRTGGSDEQFF; DNA: TGTGCCAGCAGACCGAGGACAGGGGGGAGCGATGAGCAGTTCTTC; V: TRBV6-4; D: TRBD1; length: 15; size: .; J: TRBJ2-1
CDR3: CASSQAGTSGALHTDTQYF; DNA: TGTGCCAGCAGCCAAGCTGGGACTAGCGGGGCCCTTCACACAGATACGCAGTATTTT; V: TRBV3-1/TRBV3-2; D: TRBD2; length: 19; size: once; J: TRBJ2-3
CDR3: CASAAGNSPLHF; DNA: TGTGCCAGTGCCGCAGGGAATTCACCCCTCCACTTT; V: TRBV19; D: .; length: 12; size: few; J: TRBJ1-6
CDR3: CASSNTGGMVTEAFF; DNA: TGCGCCAGCAGCAACACAGGGGGCATGGTCACTGAAGCTTTCTTT; V: TRBV4-1; D: TRBD1; length: 15; size: .; J: TRBJ1-1
CDR3: CASSPSGTGGDSNQPQHF; DNA: TGTGCCAGCTCACCATCCGGGACAGGGGGGGATAGCAATCAGCCCCAGCATTTT; V: TRBV18; D: TRBD1; length: 18; size: .; J: TRBJ1-5
CDR3: CASTPVDRNNEQFF; DNA: TGTGCCAGCACCCCCGTAGACAGAAACAATGAGCAGTTCTTC; V: TRBV6-5; D: .; length: 14; size: .; J: TRBJ2-1
CDR3: CASSLRDRGSGANVLTF; DNA: TGTGCCAGCAGTCTCCGGGACAGGGGTTCTGGGGCCAACGTCCTGACTTTC; V: TRBV4-2; D: TRBD1; length: 17; size: .; J: TRBJ2-6
CDR3: CASSDTTYEQYF; DNA: TGTGCCAGCAGCGACACCACCTACGAGCAGTACTTC; V: TRBV6-2/TRBV6-3; D: .; length: 12; size: .; J: TRBJ2-7
CDR3: CATDGGVYAEAFF; DNA: TGTGCCACCGACGGGGGGGTCTATGCTGAAGCTTTCTTT; V: TRBV10-3; D: .; length: 13; size: .; J: TRBJ1-1
CDR3: CASSGGDRVWYEQYF; DNA: TGTGCCAGCAGCGGGGGCGACAGGGTTTGGTACGAGCAGTACTTC; V: TRBV9; D: TRBD1; length: 15; size: .; J: TRBJ2-7
CDR3: CASYKREGLLGELFF; DNA: TGTGCCAGCTACAAGCGGGAGGGCCTTTTGGGGGAGCTGTTTTTT; V: TRBV28; D: TRBD2; length: 15; size: .; J: TRBJ2-2
CDR3: CSVGYSIGISPYGYTF; DNA: TGCAGCGTTGGGTACAGCATTGGAATATCCCCCTATGGCTACACCTTC; V: TRBV29-1; D: .; length: 16; size: .; J: TRBJ1-2
CDR3: CAISERGAGTDTQYF; DNA: TGTGCCATCAGTGAGCGGGGGGCTGGCACAGATACGCAGTATTTT; V: TRBV10-3; D: .; length: 15; size: .; J: TRBJ2-3
CDR3: CASSIQPQDYGYTF; DNA: TGTGCCAGTAGTATTCAGCCACAGGACTATGGCTACACCTTC; V: TRBV19; D: .; length: 14; size: .; J: TRBJ1-2
CDR3: CASSYLRRAGQDEQFF; DNA: TGTGCCAGCAGTTATTTAAGGAGGGCCGGACAGGATGAGCAGTTCTTC; V: TRBV2; D: .; length: 16; size: .; J: TRBJ2-1
CDR3: CASSLRDRTDTQYF; DNA: TGTGCCAGCAGCTTGAGGGACAGGACAGATACGCAGTATTTT; V: TRBV5-4; D: TRBD1; length: 14; size: few; J: TRBJ2-3
CDR3: CASTPGVAGNTIYF; DNA: TGTGCCAGTACCCCGGGGGTTGCTGGAAACACCATATATTTT; V: TRBV19; D: .; length: 14; size: .; J: TRBJ1-3
CDR3: CASSIQGLGYSNQPQHF; DNA: TGTGCCAGTAGTATACAGGGTCTGGGATATAGCAATCAGCCCCAGCATTTT; V: TRBV19; D: .; length: 17; size: .; J: TRBJ1-5
CDR3: CAISGGSMVTGYTF; DNA: TGTGCCATCAGTGGTGGTTCTATGGTAACGGGCTACACCTTC; V: TRBV10-3; D: .; length: 14; size: .; J: TRBJ1-2
CDR3: CASRGTGGSRGYTF; DNA: TGTGCCAGCAGGGGTACAGGGGGCTCTCGGGGCTACACCTTC; V: TRBV2; D: TRBD1; length: 14; size: once; J: TRBJ1-2
CDR3: CASSLGTGGLQETQYF; DNA: TGCGCCAGCAGCCTAGGGACAGGGGGCCTCCAAGAGACCCAGTACTTC; V: TRBV5-1; D: TRBD1; length: 16; size: .; J: TRBJ2-5
CDR3: CASDTSTGGNQPQHF; DNA: TGTGCCAGCGACACGTCGACAGGCGGTAATCAGCCCCAGCATTTT; V: TRBV19; D: .; length: 15; size: .; J: TRBJ1-5
CDR3: CASSPTWDSSNYGYTF; DNA: TGTGCCAGTAGTCCCACTTGGGACAGTAGTAACTATGGCTACACCTTC; V: TRBV19; D: TRBD1; length: 16; size: .; J: TRBJ1-2
CDR3: CASSRDRGIITDTQYF; DNA: TGTGCCAGCAGCCGAGACAGGGGTATTATTACAGATACGCAGTATTTT; V: TRBV27; D: TRBD1; length: 16; size: once; J: TRBJ2-3
CDR3: CATSRDRLRLAGYEQFF; DNA: TGTGCCACCAGCAGAGATCGGTTGAGACTAGCGGGTTACGAGCAGTTCTTC; V: TRBV15; D: TRBD2; length: 17; size: .; J: TRBJ2-1
CDR3: CSVERWGVTEAFF; DNA: TGCAGCGTTGAAAGGTGGGGAGTAACTGAAGCTTTCTTT; V: TRBV29-1; D: .; length: 13; size: .; J: TRBJ1-1
CDR3: CASSGTLDTDTQYF; DNA: TGTGCCAGCAGTGGGACACTCGACACAGATACGCAGTATTTT; V: TRBV2; D: .; length: 14; size: .; J: TRBJ2-3
CDR3: CASSKGGTGELFF; DNA: TGTGCCAGCTCAAAAGGGGGCACCGGGGAGCTGTTTTTT; V: TRBV18; D: .; length: 13; size: .; J: TRBJ2-2
CDR3: CASRRGLAGVGETQYF; DNA: TGTGCCAGCAGACGCGGACTAGCGGGGGTAGGGGAGACCCAGTACTTC; V: TRBV13; D: TRBD2; length: 16; size: .; J: TRBJ2-5
CDR3: CSVGVRGQYWTEAFF; DNA: TGCAGCGTTGGAGTTAGGGGGCAATATTGGACTGAAGCTTTCTTT; V: TRBV29-1; D: TRBD1; length: 15; size: .; J: TRBJ1-1
CDR3: CASSLGQGIDTQYF; DNA: TGCGCCAGCAGCCTAGGACAGGGGATAGATACGCAGTATTTT; V: TRBV5-1; D: TRBD1; length: 14; size: .; J: TRBJ2-3
CDR3: CASTQRGAGYTF; DNA: TGTGCCAGCACCCAGCGGGGGGCGGGCTACACCTTC; V: TRBV25-1; D: .; length: 12; size: once; J: TRBJ1-2
CDR3: CASSPDRGSGNTIYF; DNA: TGTGCCAGCAGCCCAGACAGGGGTTCCGGAAACACCATATATTTT; V: TRBV5-4; D: TRBD1; length: 15; size: .; J: TRBJ1-3
CDR3: CASGSRAGANVLTF; DNA: TGTGCCAGCGGCTCCCGGGCTGGGGCCAACGTCCTGACTTTC; V: TRBV27; D: .; length: 14; size: .; J: TRBJ2-6
CDR3: CASSVGQGEGEAFF; DNA: TGTGCCAGCAGCGTAGGACAGGGGGAAGGTGAAGCTTTCTTT; V: TRBV9; D: TRBD1; length: 14; size: .; J: TRBJ1-1
CDR3: CASSSTGGFRNEQFF; DNA: TGTGCCAGTAGTAGTACAGGGGGCTTTCGGAATGAGCAGTTCTTC; V: TRBV19; D: TRBD1; length: 15; size: .; J: TRBJ2-1
CDR3: CASSLVSGEQYF; DNA: TGTGCCAGCAGCTTAGTTTCAGGCGAGCAGTACTTC; V: TRBV11-2; D: .; length: 12; size: .; J: TRBJ2-7
CDR3: CASSITGGGLETQYF; DNA: TGTGCCAGTAGTATTACGGGCGGGGGGCTAGAGACCCAGTACTTC; V: TRBV19; D: TRBD2; length: 15; size: .; J: TRBJ2-5
CDR3: CASSPLTGAASFNYGYTF; DNA: TGTGCCAGCTCACCTCTGACAGGGGCTGCTTCCTTCAACTATGGCTACACCTTC; V: TRBV18; D: TRBD1; length: 18; size: .; J: TRBJ1-2
CDR3: CASSYGSTEAFF; DNA: TGTGCCAGCAGTTACGGTAGTACTGAAGCTTTCTTT; V: TRBV6-5; D: .; length: 12; size: .; J: TRBJ1-1
CDR3: CASSTADRATEAFF; DNA: TGCGCCAGCAGTACAGCGGACAGGGCCACTGAAGCTTTCTTT; V: TRBV10-2; D: TRBD1; length: 14; size: .; J: TRBJ1-1
CDR3: CASSEVGLPTDTQYF; DNA: TGCGCCAGCAGTGAGGTCGGTCTTCCTACAGATACGCAGTATTTT; V: TRBV10-1; D: .; length: 15; size: .; J: TRBJ2-3
CDR3: CASSPLLPGTGALLAKNIQYF; DNA: TGTGCCAGCTCACCCCTTCTCCCGGGGACAGGCGCCCTCTTAGCCAAAAACATTCAGTACTTC; V: TRBV18; D: TRBD1; length: 21; size: .; J: TRBJ2-4
CDR3: CASSQPTTGGISEAFF; DNA: TGTGCCAGCAGTCAACCAACGACAGGGGGCATCTCTGAAGCTTTCTTT; V: TRBV28; D: TRBD1; length: 16; size: few; J: TRBJ1-1
CDR3: CASSITGSGNTIYF; DNA: TGTGCCAGCAGTATAACAGGGTCCGGAAACACCATATATTTT; V: TRBV28; D: .; length: 14; size: .; J: TRBJ1-3
CDR3: CAGAGDSGNTIYF; DNA: TGTGCCGGCGCGGGGGACTCTGGAAACACCATATATTTT; V: TRBV2; D: .; length: 13; size: .; J: TRBJ1-3
CDR3: CASSLGQGAYEAFF; DNA: TGTGCCAGCAGCTTGGGACAGGGGGCTTATGAAGCTTTCTTT; V: TRBV5-4; D: TRBD1; length: 14; size: .; J: TRBJ1-1
CDR3: CAWSVGGRMNTEAFF; DNA: TGTGCCTGGAGTGTCGGGGGACGGATGAACACTGAAGCTTTCTTT; V: TRBV30; D: .; length: 15; size: .; J: TRBJ1-1
CDR3: CASGTGPQYSGANVLTF; DNA: TGTGCCAGTGGGACAGGGCCGCAATACTCTGGGGCCAACGTCCTGACTTTC; V: TRBV19; D: TRBD1; length: 17; size: .; J: TRBJ2-6
CDR3: CASREGAYVGYTF; DNA: TGTGCCAGCAGGGAGGGGGCCTATGTTGGCTACACCTTC; V: TRBV28; D: TRBD1; length: 13; size: .; J: TRBJ1-2
CDR3: CASSLLGAYSPLHF; DNA: TGTGCCAGCAGCTTATTGGGGGCCTATTCACCCCTCCACTTT; V: TRBV7-2; D: .; length: 14; size: .; J: TRBJ1-6
CDR3: CASGFPDISNQPQHF; DNA: TGTGCTAGTGGTTTCCCGGACATTAGCAATCAGCCCCAGCATTTT; V: TRBV12-5; D: .; length: 15; size: once; J: TRBJ1-5